These 15 T cell receptor beta chains were sequenced from one sample in a study of blood T cell repertoires in COVID-19. Using immunoSEQ multiplex PCR, the repertoire was profiled, and TCRdb retains in-frame clones only, with some absent. The sample lists just under 45,000 clones, 85% to 90% occurring once. Material for sequencing was peripheral blood. The receptors here all came from a man between 40 and 49 years old with COVID-19, enrolled during active disease.

The genes are TRBV7-8 and TRBJ2-5, with 11 bases lining up with TRBD2. The length of the CDR3 is 18 residues. The V gene's germline CDR1 is SGHVS and CDR2 FQNEAQ. Trimming at V came to 1 base and at J to 1 base, leaving 8 bases not matched to a gene. CDR3 bases: TGTGCCAGCAGCTTAGTAACTAGCGGGGGTTTATCCCAAGAGACCCAGTACTTC. Residues: CASSLVTSGGLSQETQYF. The entire variable domain, with the rest obtained from reference TRBV7-8 and TRBJ2-5, is as follows: GAGVSQSPRYKVAKRGQDVALRCDPISGHVSLFWYQQALGQGPEFLTYFQNEAQLDKSGLPSDRFFAERPEGSVSTLKIQRTQQEDSAVYLCASSLVTSGGLSQETQYFGPGTRLLVL.

The CDR3 loop reads CASSLGGLDYGYTF. As DNA, the CDR3 is TGCGCCAGCAGCTTGGGAGGTCTTGACTATGGCTACACCTTC. This chain connects TRBV5-1 to TRBJ1-2; no clear D gene. Germline lookup yields CDR1 SGHRS and CDR2 YFSETQ. V gave up 0 bases and J gave up 3 bases, with 9 bases separating them. The CDR3 length is 14 residues.

V gene TRBV5-1 combines with J gene TRBJ2-7; 10 positions agree with TRBD1. Germline V gene data show CDR1 as SGHRS and CDR2 as YFSETQ. V dropped 0 bases and J dropped 6; count of bases not matched to a gene: 3. The CDR3 is 14 residues long. This chain's CDR3 is CASSLAGTGVEQYF. CDR3 DNA: TGCGCCAGCAGCTTGGCTGGGACAGGGGTCGAGCAGTACTTC.

V is TRBV5-1 and J is TRBJ2-7; TRBD2 aligns across 11 bases. J was trimmed by 2 bases and V by 4 bases; bases with no gene match: 2. Germline V gene lookup returns CDR1 SGHRS and CDR2 YFSETQ. The CDR3 sequence is 14 residues long. The CDR3, as DNA: TGCGCCAGCAGCCCGGGACTAGCGGCCTACGAGCAGTACTTC. Translation: CASSPGLAAYEQYF.

The chain employs TRBV11-1 and TRBJ2-7, with 9 bases matching TRBD1. Unmatched junction bases numbered 4, after V lost 6 bases and J lost 1 base. Per germline, CDR1 SGHAT and CDR2 FQDESV (reference sequence). This CDR3 is built from 14 residues. The CDR3 loop is CASRTGTGSYEQYF. Written as DNA, the CDR3 is TGTGCCAGCAGAACCGGGACAGGGTCCTACGAGCAGTACTTC.

The rearrangement links TRBV27 to TRBJ2-3, with 14 positions matching TRBD2. Trimming at V came to 3 bases and at J to 2 bases, leaving 7 bases not matched to a gene. The CDR3 extends over 18 amino acids. Germline loops: CDR1 MNHEY, CDR2 SMNVEV (reference sequence). CDR3 in amino acids: CASSFRTSGGTVTDTQYF. CDR3 nucleotides: TGTGCCAGCAGTTTTAGGACTAGCGGGGGGACCGTCACAGATACGCAGTATTTT.

This sequence joins TRBV2 and TRBJ1-4, with D unclear. CDR1 is SNHLY, CDR2 FYNNEI, per germline. The CDR3 is made up of 15 amino acids. Trimming stripped 7 bases from V and 2 bases from J, with 14 bases between. CDR3 residues: CASIESKPTNEKLFF. The CDR3 DNA reads TGTGCCAGCATTGAGTCGAAGCCTACTAATGAAAAACTGTTTTTT.

The chain employs TRBV4-1 and TRBJ1-2; TRBD1 aligns across 7 bases. Germline CDR1 MGHRA, CDR2 YSYEKL. The CDR3 totals 16 residues. The V gene end was trimmed by 0 bases and the J gene end by 0 bases; junction bases not matched to a gene: 4. CDR3 in DNA: TGCGCCAGCAGCCAAGAGAATACAGGGGCTAACTATGGCTACACCTTC. Its translation: CASSQENTGANYGYTF.

This clone has just one count. The V and J genes are TRBV19 and TRBJ1-3; maybe TRBD1 (6 bases). Looked up from germline, CDR1 is LNHDA and CDR2 is SQIVND (reference sequence). V dropped 5 bases and J dropped 0 bases, with 17 bases sitting between them. The CDR3 runs to 17 residues. Here the CDR3 reads CASSQQGRVLSGNTIYF. The CDR3 region has the DNA TGTGCCAGTAGTCAACAGGGACGGGTCCTCTCTGGAAACACCATATATTTT.

In the case of this clone: Here the CDR3 omits its conserved ending phenylalanine or tryptophan, so a read error is the likely source. The DNA is omitted, as the CDR3 cannot be located on it reliably, and the CDR3 follows TCRdb's listing. The rearrangement links TRBV6-1 to TRBJ1-2; the table names TRBD1, a call not compared with the DNA. Germline V gene lookup returns CDR1 MNHNS and CDR2 SASEGT. With termini counted, the CDR3 has 12 amino acids. The CDR3 is CASSEKGTGPPM.

J is TRBJ2-4 and V is TRBV2, with 8 bases that match TRBD2. Trimming cost V 5 bases and J 0 bases; bases outside gene matches: 6. Per germline, CDR1 SNHLY and CDR2 FYNNEI. This CDR3 has 16 amino acids. For the CDR3, the DNA is TGTGCCAGCAGTCTAGTAGCGGGGACAGCCAAAAACATTCAGTACTTC. Its protein product is CASSLVAGTAKNIQYF.

The rearrangement links TRBV27 to TRBJ2-1, with TRBD1 identical over 7 bases. CDR3 length equals 14 residues. In germline, CDR1 is MNHEY, CDR2 SMNVEV (reference sequence). With 0 bases clipped from V and 7 bases from J, the junction kept 3 bases outside the gene matches. CDR3 DNA sequence: TGTGCCAGCAGTTTATCGGGACAGAGGAATGAGCAGTTCTTC. Translation gives CASSLSGQRNEQFF.

The chain is built from TRBV14 and TRBJ2-7, with a tentative D call TRBD2 (7 bases). Trimming stripped 0 bases from V and 4 bases from J, with 25 bases between. The CDR3 extends over 19 amino acids. The germline CDR1 and CDR2 sequences are SGHDN and FVKESK. The chain's CDR3 is CASSQDRRPPPGGLYEQYF. The CDR3 DNA follows: TGTGCCAGCAGCCAAGATCGGAGGCCCCCCCCGGGGGGCCTTTACGAGCAGTACTTC.

The CDR3 DNA follows: TGCAGCGTTGAAGGAGGGGAAAAACTGTTTTTT. This codes for CSVEGGEKLFF. J is TRBJ1-4 and V is TRBV29-1; no definite D call. CDR3 length equals 11 residues. CDR1 is SQVTM and CDR2 is ANQGSEA in the germline V gene. The germline V and J ends were trimmed by 1 base and 8 bases, with 5 bases remaining between them.

This chain connects TRBV27 to TRBJ2-2, with unresolved D. This CDR3 spans 12 amino acids. The germline CDR1 and CDR2 sequences are MNHEY and SMNVEV (reference sequence). With 3 bases removed from V and 5 bases from J, the gap between germline ends came to 4 bases. The CDR3 loop reads CASSFRTGELFF. As DNA, the CDR3 is TGTGCCAGCAGTTTCAGGACCGGGGAGCTGTTTTTT.